The 6 T cell receptor beta chains below all came from one sample that was sequenced in a study of blood T cell repertoires in COVID-19. The method was immunoSEQ multiplex PCR; TCRdb's version includes in-frame clones alone and lacks a portion of them. Of tens of thousands of clones detected, 89% appear once; the ten largest clones hold roughly 9.6%. Material for sequencing was peripheral blood. The source of these receptors is a man aged 80 or over with acute or convalescent COVID-19.

The chain has TRBV7-3 and TRBJ2-3; the match to TRBD2 covers 10 bases. J lost 5 bases, V lost 2 bases, and 4 bases had no gene match. Germline CDR1 is SGHTA and CDR2 is FQGTGA. This CDR3 is 15 amino acids long. This chain's CDR3 is CASSLLAGVKDTQYF. As DNA, the CDR3 is TGTGCCAGCAGCTTACTAGCGGGGGTGAAAGATACGCAGTATTTT.

The chain recombines TRBV18 with TRBJ1-6; D is possibly TRBD1 (6 bases). V shed 3 bases and J shed 5 bases, with 8 bases lying between them. This CDR3 contains 14 residues. Germline CDR1 reads KGHSH; CDR2 reads LQKENI. CDR3 amino acids: CASSPRDNNSPLHF. The DNA of the CDR3 is TGTGCCAGCTCACCTAGGGACAATAATTCACCCCTCCACTTT.

V and J are TRBV6-5 and TRBJ2-1; a possible D gene is TRBD2 (6 bases). V gave up 0 bases and J gave up 3 bases, with 12 bases separating them. The CDR3 consists of 16 residues. The germline V gene has CDR1 MNHEY and CDR2 SVGAGI. The CDR3, as DNA: TGTGCCAGCAGTTACTCGTCGGGAGTAAACTACAATGAGCAGTTCTTC. It encodes CASSYSSGVNYNEQFF.

J is TRBJ1-1 and V is TRBV10-1, with a weak D call TRBD1 (6 bases). Trimming pared 6 bases from V and 1 base from J, leaving 9 bases between. This CDR3 contains 13 residues. Germline V gives CDR1 WNHNN, CDR2 SYGVQD (reference sequence). The CDR3 protein is CASRYRENTEAFF. The CDR3 nucleotides are TGCGCCAGCAGATACAGGGAGAACACTGAAGCTTTCTTT.

The V and J genes are TRBV6-5 and TRBJ1-1, with 7 bases lining up with TRBD1. The germline V gene has CDR1 MNHEY and CDR2 SVGAGI. The CDR3 is 13 residues long. After removal of 1 base from V and 6 bases from J, the junction contained 2 bases not matched to a gene. CDR3 region: CASSYLDRAEAFF. The CDR3, as DNA: TGTGCCAGCAGTTACTTAGACAGGGCTGAAGCTTTCTTT.

The V and J genes are TRBV5-1 and TRBJ2-6, with 8 nucleotides matching TRBD1. The junction had 7 bases not matched to a gene; V was cut back by 4 bases and J by 4 bases. This CDR3 contains 16 residues. The germline CDR1 and CDR2 sequences are SGHRS and YFSETQ. As DNA, the CDR3 is TGCGCCAGCAGCGTTCAGGGGGCGCGGGGGGCCAACGTCCTGACTTTC. Translated: CASSVQGARGANVLTF.